The source of this T cell receptor beta chain is a study of high-grade serous ovarian cancer treatment subgroups. General observations from the study: Repertoire similarity ranged about 0.1 to 0.79 between tumors of one patient.

Method: immunoSEQ multiplex PCR; TCRdb's copy keeps in-frame clones and lacks some. The sample includes 5,000 to 6,000 clones, 65% to 75% of them seen just once. Tumor samples were taken before definitive surgery or chemotherapy. For this clone: Its target is not known.

The CDR3 loop spans 14 amino acids. Trimming shortened V by 2 bases and J by 4 bases, and 11 bases separated the two germline ends. Germline CDR1 MDHEN, CDR2 SYDVKM. Source material: tumor tissue. This chain joins TRBV28 and TRBJ1-2; TRBD1 is a possible D gene (6 bases). This receptor was identified in a human patient with high-grade serous ovarian cancer. This CDR3 is CASSLKGGGYGYTF. The CDR3 nucleotides read TGTGCCAGCAGTTTAAAGGGGGGCGGCTATGGCTACACCTTC.